The 18 T cell receptor beta chains presented below share a single source sample, sequenced in a study of T cells in Graves' hyperthyroidism and ophthalmopathy. TCR beta CDR3 sequences were amplified from RNA transcripts. HTBI primers were employed in a first-round RT-PCR of the TCR CDR3. In TCRdb, the multiplex PCR reads were re-called with MiXCR into one record per CDR3 protein. The repertoire has 340,000 or so distinct CDR3 sequences, around 16% of them found once; the top ten carry 33%. The sample comprised blood. These TCRs come from a man aged 25 to 40 with Graves' hyperthyroidism.

This clonotype was seen at least ten times. This rearrangement joins TRBV18 to TRBJ1-1, with 7 bases that match TRBD1. The CDR3 runs 16 residues. Unmatched junction bases numbered 7, after V lost 3 bases and J lost 0 bases. Germline V lookup: CDR1 KGHSH, CDR2 LQKENI. The CDR3 sequence is CASSPARGHMNTEAFF. CDR3 nucleotides: TGTGCCAGCTCACCGGCGAGGGGGCACATGAACACTGAAGCTTTCTTT.

The chain has TRBV27 and TRBJ1-2; 9 positions agree with TRBD1. This CDR3 is built from 14 residues. CDR1 MNHEY and CDR2 SMNVEV come from the germline V gene (reference sequence). The V gene end was trimmed by 6 bases and the J gene end by 3 bases; junction bases not matched to a gene: 5. CDR3 residues: CASRRDRDYYGYTF. For the CDR3, the DNA is TGTGCCAGCAGGCGGGACAGGGATTACTATGGCTACACCTTC.

V usage is TRBV9 and J usage is TRBJ1-6, with a tentative D call TRBD1 (5 bases). From germline, CDR1 is SGDLS and CDR2 YYNGEE. With 7 bases removed from V and 7 bases from J, the gap between germline ends came to 18 bases. CDR3 length: 15 residues. CDR3 in amino acids: CASSHFEKGNSPLHF. As DNA, the CDR3 is TGTGCCAGCTCACACTTCGAAAAGGGGAATTCACCCCTCCACTTT.

This clonotype was observed many times. The chain has TRBV2 and TRBJ2-3, with no clear D. The CDR3 runs 14 residues. V lost 7 bases, J lost 2 bases, and 13 bases lay in between. Germline CDR1 is SNHLY and CDR2 is FYNNEI. The CDR3 region is CASKFDPDTDTQYF. CDR3 sequence (DNA): TGTGCCAGCAAGTTTGACCCCGACACAGATACGCAGTATTTT.

With regard to this clonotype: Relative to the germline gene, one junction end is altered; a read error may explain this. V usage is TRBV29-1 and J usage is TRBJ2-1; the D call may be TRBD1 or TRBD2 (5 bases each). The germline gives CDR1 SQVTM, CDR2 ANQGSEA. This CDR3 has 15 residues. CDR3 region: CSAPRGASSHNEQFF. The DNA of the CDR3 is TGCAGCGCCCCACGAGGGGCCAGCTCCCACAATGAGCAGTTCTTC.

This clonotype was seen more than once but under ten times. The J gene is TRBJ2-3, the V gene TRBV4-2; D perhaps matches TRBD1 (5 bases). The germline V gene has CDR1 LGHNA and CDR2 YNFKEQ. The CDR3 contains 16 residues. Trimming stripped 1 base from V and 0 bases from J, with 11 bases between. The CDR3 here is CASSQGDSRSTDTQYF. DNA of the CDR3: TGTGCCAGCAGCCAAGGAGACAGCCGGAGCACAGATACGCAGTATTTT.

The J gene is TRBJ1-6, the V gene TRBV6-2 or TRBV6-3; D unclear. Trimming left V 2 bases short and J 7 bases short, with 12 bases between. CDR1 and CDR2 from the germline V gene are MNHEY and SVGEGT. The CDR3 length is 15 residues. For the CDR3, the DNA is TGTGCCAGCAGTTACGATCTGGGGAGCAATTCACCCCTCCACTTT. Residues: CASSYDLGSNSPLHF.

This chain links TRBV19 with TRBJ1-1, with 7 bases aligning to TRBD1. This CDR3 comprises 16 residues. The germline V gene encodes CDR1 LNHDA and CDR2 SQIVND (reference sequence). Unmatched junction bases numbered 15, after V lost 6 bases and J lost 5 bases. The CDR3 loop reads CASSNRGTTDGTEAFF. The DNA for the CDR3 is TGTGCCAGTAGCAACAGGGGAACTACTGACGGTACTGAAGCTTTCTTT.

In the case of this clonotype: A much larger clone is a single base away; this may be a read error. The chain links TRBV7-2 to TRBJ2-7, with TRBD2 matching over 13 bases. With 6 bases clipped from V and 4 bases from J, the junction kept 15 bases outside the gene matches. CDR1 SGHTA and CDR2 FQGNSA come from the germline V gene. The CDR3 runs to 18 residues. CDR3 coding DNA: TGTGCCAGCAGTGCGGGACTAGCGGGATCCCTAACTAATTACGAGCAGTACTTC. Translating gives CASSAGLAGSLTNYEQYF.

This clonotype occurred a few times. The CDR3 DNA reads TGTGCCAGCAGCTTAGACAGGGATTATTCACCCCTCCACTTT. Translation: CASSLDRDYSPLHF. This sequence joins TRBV5-4 and TRBJ1-6, with 7 bases aligning to TRBD1. The CDR3 length is 14 residues. CDR1 is SGHNT, CDR2 YYREEE, per germline (reference sequence). The V segment lost 2 bases and the J segment 8 bases; nucleotides outside the gene matches: 4.

This clonotype was recorded at least ten times. This chain uses TRBV12-3 or TRBV12-4 with TRBJ2-5; 8 bases align to TRBD2. V trimming: 2 bases; J trimming: 7 bases; junction bases outside the gene matches: 12. CDR3 size: 16 residues. CDR3 region: CASSLSGGRQGATQYF. The CDR3 coding sequence is TGTGCCAGCAGTTTAAGCGGGGGTCGGCAAGGGGCGACCCAGTACTTC.

This clonotype was seen a handful of times. The genes are TRBV29-1 and TRBJ1-2; D may be TRBD1 (5 bases). Germline loops: CDR1 SQVTM, CDR2 ANQGSEA. The CDR3 length is 13 residues. Trimming removed 6 bases from V and 6 bases from J, with 17 bases in between. For the CDR3, the DNA is TGCAGCGTAGCCCCCCCAGGGAAGGATGGCTACACCTTC. Amino acids: CSVAPPGKDGYTF.

This clonotype appeared many times. The V call is TRBV18, the J call TRBJ2-1; TRBD2 aligns across 13 bases. Germline CDR1 reads KGHSH; CDR2 reads LQKENI. This CDR3 has 16 residues. V trimming: 1 base; J trimming: 10 bases; junction bases outside the gene matches: 7. DNA for the CDR3: TGTGCCAGCTCACCACAGACTAGCGGGAGGTCAAAGGAGCAGTTCTTC. Its translation is CASSPQTSGRSKEQFF.

This chain uses TRBV7-2 with TRBJ2-1, with TRBD2 matching 13 bases. The germline CDR1 and CDR2 sequences are SGHTA and FQGNSA. The CDR3 extends over 15 amino acids. The V and J ends lost 5 bases and 7 bases, in that order; junction bases with no gene match: 5. This chain's CDR3 is CASSAGLAGENEQFF. CDR3 coding DNA: TGTGCCAGCAGCGCCGGACTAGCGGGGGAGAATGAGCAGTTCTTC.

This clonotype has a count of ten or more. V and J are TRBV11-3 and TRBJ2-1, with 7 positions matching TRBD1. V lost 5 bases and J lost 1; bases outside the gene matches: 5. The CDR3 is 15 residues long. Germline CDR1 is SGHNT and CDR2 is YENEEA. CDR3 amino acids: CASSRAGGSYNEQFF. For the CDR3, the DNA is TGTGCCAGCAGCCGGGCAGGGGGATCCTACAATGAGCAGTTCTTC. The whole variable domain, remainder taken from reference TRBV11-3 and TRBJ2-1, is EAGVVQSPRYKIIEKKQPVAFWCNPISGHNTLYWYLQNLGQGPELLIRYENEEAVDDSQLPKDRFSAERLKGVDSTLKIQPAELGDSAVYLCASSRAGGSYNEQFFGPGTRLTVL.

This clonotype was observed a few times. This chain links TRBV4-1 with TRBJ2-7; 12 bases match TRBD1. With 1 base clipped from V and 2 bases from J, the junction kept 12 bases outside the gene matches. The CDR3 length is 19 residues. Germline V CDR1 and CDR2: MGHRA, YSYEKL. The CDR3 spells CASSQASLPGTGGTYEQYF. The CDR3 nucleotides are TGCGCCAGCAGCCAAGCCTCCCTTCCCGGGACAGGGGGCACCTACGAGCAGTACTTC.

This clonotype was detected once. The rearrangement joins TRBV6-4 to TRBJ1-5; D unresolved. This CDR3 comprises 14 residues. Germline assignment: CDR1 MRHNA and CDR2 SNTAGT. Deletions cut 6 bases from V and 3 bases from J, with 12 bases between. CDR3 protein: CASRRGQFNQPQHF. The CDR3 DNA sequence: TGTGCCAGCAGACGCGGGCAGTTCAATCAGCCCCAGCATTTT.

The chain couples TRBV20-1 to TRBJ1-4, with 8 nucleotides matching TRBD1. With 4 bases clipped from V and 8 bases from J, the junction kept 9 bases outside the gene matches. CDR1 and CDR2 (germline): DFQATT, SNEGSKA (reference sequence). The CDR3 has 14 amino acids. CDR3 sequence: CSAIFGTGEEKLFF. CDR3 DNA sequence: TGCAGTGCTATATTCGGGACAGGCGAGGAAAAACTGTTTTTT.